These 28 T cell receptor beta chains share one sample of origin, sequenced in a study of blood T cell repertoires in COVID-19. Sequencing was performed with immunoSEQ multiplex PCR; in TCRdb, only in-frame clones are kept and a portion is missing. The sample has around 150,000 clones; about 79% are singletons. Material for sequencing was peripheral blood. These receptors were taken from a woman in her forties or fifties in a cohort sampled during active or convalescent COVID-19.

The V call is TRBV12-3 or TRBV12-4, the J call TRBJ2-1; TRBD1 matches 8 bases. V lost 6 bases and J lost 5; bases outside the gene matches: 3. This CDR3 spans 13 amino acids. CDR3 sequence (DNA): TGTGCCAGCAGCTCGGGACAGGACAATGAGCAGTTCTTC. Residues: CASSSGQDNEQFF.

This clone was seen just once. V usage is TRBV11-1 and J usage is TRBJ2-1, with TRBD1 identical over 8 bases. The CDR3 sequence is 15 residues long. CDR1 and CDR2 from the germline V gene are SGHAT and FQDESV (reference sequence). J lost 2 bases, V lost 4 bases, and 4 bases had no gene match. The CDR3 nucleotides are TGTGCCAGCAGCTACAGGGGGGCCACCTACAATGAGCAGTTCTTC. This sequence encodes CASSYRGATYNEQFF.

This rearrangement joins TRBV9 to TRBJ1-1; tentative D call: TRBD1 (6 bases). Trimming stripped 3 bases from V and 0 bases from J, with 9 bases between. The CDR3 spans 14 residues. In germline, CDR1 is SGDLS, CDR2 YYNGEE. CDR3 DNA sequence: TGTGCCAGCAGCGCGGACAGTATGAACACTGAAGCTTTCTTT. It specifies CASSADSMNTEAFF.

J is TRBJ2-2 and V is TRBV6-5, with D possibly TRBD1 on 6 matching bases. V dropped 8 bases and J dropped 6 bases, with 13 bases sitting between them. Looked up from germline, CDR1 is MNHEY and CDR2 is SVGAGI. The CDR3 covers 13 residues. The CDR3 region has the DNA TGTGCCAGCCATATAACAGGGTCCGGGGAGCTGTTTTTT. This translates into CASHITGSGELFF.

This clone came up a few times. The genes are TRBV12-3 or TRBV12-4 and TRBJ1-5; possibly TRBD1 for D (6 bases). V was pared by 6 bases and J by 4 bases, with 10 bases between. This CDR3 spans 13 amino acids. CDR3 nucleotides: TGTGCCAGCAGCGGACAGAAAAATCAGCCCCAGCATTTT. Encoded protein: CASSGQKNQPQHF.

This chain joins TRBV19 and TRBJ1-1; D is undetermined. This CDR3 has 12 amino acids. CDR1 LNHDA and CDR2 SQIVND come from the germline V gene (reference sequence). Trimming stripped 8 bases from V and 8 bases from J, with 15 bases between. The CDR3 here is CASRDQPGEAFF. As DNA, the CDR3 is TGTGCCAGTCGGGATCAGCCGGGCGAAGCTTTCTTT. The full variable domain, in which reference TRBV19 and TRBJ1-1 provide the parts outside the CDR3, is DGGITQSPKYLFRKEGQNVTLSCEQNLNHDAMYWYRQDPGQGLRLIYYSQIVNDFQKGDIAEGYSVSREKKESFPLTVTSAQKNPTAFYLCASRDQPGEAFFGQGTRLTVV.

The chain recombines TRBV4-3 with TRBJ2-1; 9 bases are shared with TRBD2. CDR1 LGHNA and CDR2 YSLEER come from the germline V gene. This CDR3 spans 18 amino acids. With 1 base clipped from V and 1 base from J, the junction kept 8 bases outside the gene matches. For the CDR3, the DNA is TGCGCCAGCAGCCAAGTACGAGGGCTAGCGGGATCCTACAATGAGCAGTTCTTC. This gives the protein CASSQVRGLAGSYNEQFF.

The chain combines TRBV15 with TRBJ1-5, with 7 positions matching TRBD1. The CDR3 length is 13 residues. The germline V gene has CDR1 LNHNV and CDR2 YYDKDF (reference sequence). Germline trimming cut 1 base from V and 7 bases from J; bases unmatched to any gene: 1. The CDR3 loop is CATSRGQGQPQHF. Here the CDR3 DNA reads TGTGCCACCAGCAGAGGACAGGGCCAGCCCCAGCATTTT. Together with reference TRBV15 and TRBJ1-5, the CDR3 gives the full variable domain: DAMVIQNPRYQVTQFGKPVTLSCSQTLNHNVMYWYQQKSSQAPKLLFHYYDKDFNNEADTPDNFQSRRPNTSFCFLDIRSPGLGDTAMYLCATSRGQGQPQHFGDGTRLSIL.

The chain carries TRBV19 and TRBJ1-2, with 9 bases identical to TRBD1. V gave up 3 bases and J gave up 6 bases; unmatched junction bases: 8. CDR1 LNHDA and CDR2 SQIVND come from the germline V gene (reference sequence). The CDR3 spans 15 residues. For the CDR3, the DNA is TGTGCCAGTAGTATTCTCCCCCGGGACAGGGATGGCTACACCTTC. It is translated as CASSILPRDRDGYTF.

The CDR3: CASSSNNPHYNEQFF. CDR3 DNA sequence: TGTGCCAGCAGCTCCAACAACCCCCATTACAATGAGCAGTTCTTC. This chain joins TRBV5-5 and TRBJ2-1; no reliable D call. The CDR3 contains 15 residues. In germline, CDR1 is SGHKS, CDR2 YYEKEE (reference sequence). Between the trimmed V and J ends, which lost 3 bases and 4 bases, there was a span of 14 bases.

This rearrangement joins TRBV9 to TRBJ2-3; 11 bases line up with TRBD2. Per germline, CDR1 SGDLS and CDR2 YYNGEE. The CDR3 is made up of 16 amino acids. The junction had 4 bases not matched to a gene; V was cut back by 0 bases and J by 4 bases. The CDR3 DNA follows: TGTGCCAGCAGCGTAGTGGAGACTAGCGGGGCAGATACGCAGTATTTT. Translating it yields CASSVVETSGADTQYF.

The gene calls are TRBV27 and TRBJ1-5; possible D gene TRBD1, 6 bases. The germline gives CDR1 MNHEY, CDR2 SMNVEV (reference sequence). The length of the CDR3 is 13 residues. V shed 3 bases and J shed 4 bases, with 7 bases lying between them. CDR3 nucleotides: TGTGCCAGCAGTTTTCAGGGGAATCAGCCCCAGCATTTT. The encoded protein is CASSFQGNQPQHF.

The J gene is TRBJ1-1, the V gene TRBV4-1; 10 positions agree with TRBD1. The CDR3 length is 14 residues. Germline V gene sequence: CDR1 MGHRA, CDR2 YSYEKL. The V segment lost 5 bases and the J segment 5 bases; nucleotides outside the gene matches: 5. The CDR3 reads CASSYDRGQTEAFF. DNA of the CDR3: TGCGCCAGCAGCTACGACAGGGGGCAAACTGAAGCTTTCTTT.

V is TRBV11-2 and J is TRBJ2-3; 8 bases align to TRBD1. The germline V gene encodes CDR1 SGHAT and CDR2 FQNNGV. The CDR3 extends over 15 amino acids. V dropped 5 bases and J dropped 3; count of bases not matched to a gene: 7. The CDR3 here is CASSDWTGTTDTQYF. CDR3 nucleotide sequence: TGTGCCAGCAGCGACTGGACAGGGACTACAGATACGCAGTATTTT.

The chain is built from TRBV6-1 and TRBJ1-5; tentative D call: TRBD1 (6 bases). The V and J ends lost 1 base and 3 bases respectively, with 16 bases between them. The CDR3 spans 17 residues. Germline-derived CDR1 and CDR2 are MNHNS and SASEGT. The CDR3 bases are TGTGCCAGCAGTGAAGGGCAGGGGTTGTTTTCCAATCAGCCCCAGCATTTT. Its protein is CASSEGQGLFSNQPQHF.

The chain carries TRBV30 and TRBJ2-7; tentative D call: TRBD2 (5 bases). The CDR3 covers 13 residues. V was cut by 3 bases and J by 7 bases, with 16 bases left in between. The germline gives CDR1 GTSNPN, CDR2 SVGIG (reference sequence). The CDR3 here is CAWSTPGFVEQYF. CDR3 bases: TGTGCCTGGAGCACCCCGGGGTTCGTGGAGCAGTACTTC.

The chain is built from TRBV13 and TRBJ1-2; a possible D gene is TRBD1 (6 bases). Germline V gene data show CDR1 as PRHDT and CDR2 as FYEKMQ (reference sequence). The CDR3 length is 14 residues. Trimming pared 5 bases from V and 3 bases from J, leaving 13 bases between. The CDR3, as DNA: TGTGCCAGCAGCGCCTTGGGGGCCGACTATGGCTACACCTTC. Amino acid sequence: CASSALGADYGYTF.

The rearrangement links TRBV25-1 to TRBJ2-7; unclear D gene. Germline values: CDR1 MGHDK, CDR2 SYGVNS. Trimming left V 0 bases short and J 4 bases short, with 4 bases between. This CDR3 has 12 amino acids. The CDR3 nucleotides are TGTGCCAGCAGTGAATACGGGTACGAGCAGTACTTC. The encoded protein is CASSEYGYEQYF.

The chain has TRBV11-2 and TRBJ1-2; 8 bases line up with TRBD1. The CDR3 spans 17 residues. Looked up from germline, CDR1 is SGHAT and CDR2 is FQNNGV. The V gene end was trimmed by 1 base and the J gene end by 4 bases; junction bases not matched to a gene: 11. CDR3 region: CASSLGRGRGRSYGYTF. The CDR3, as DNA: TGTGCCAGCAGCTTAGGTCGGGGCAGGGGGCGAAGCTATGGCTACACCTTC.

CDR3 region: CASSSVLYNEQFF. The CDR3 region has the DNA TGTGCCAGCAGCTCCGTCCTCTACAATGAGCAGTTCTTC. V usage is TRBV5-6 and J usage is TRBJ2-1; D is ambiguous. Per the germline V gene, CDR1 is SGHDT and CDR2 is YYEEEE. The germline V and J ends were trimmed by 3 bases and 3 bases, with 7 bases remaining between them. There are 13 residues in the CDR3.

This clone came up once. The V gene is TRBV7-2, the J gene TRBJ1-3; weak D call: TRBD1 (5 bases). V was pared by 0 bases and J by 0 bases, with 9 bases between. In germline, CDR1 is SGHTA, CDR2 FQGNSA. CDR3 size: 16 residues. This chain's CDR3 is CASSLAGPSSGNTIYF. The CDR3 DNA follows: TGTGCCAGCAGCTTAGCGGGGCCTAGCTCTGGAAACACCATATATTTT.

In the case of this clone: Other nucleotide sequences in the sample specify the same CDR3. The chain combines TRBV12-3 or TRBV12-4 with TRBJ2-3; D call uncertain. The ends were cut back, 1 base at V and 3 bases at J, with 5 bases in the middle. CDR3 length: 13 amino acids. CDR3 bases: TGTGCCAGCAGTTTAGGGGCAACAGATACGCAGTATTTT. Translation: CASSLGATDTQYF.

The CDR3 loop reads CASSIIATGSTIYF. The CDR3 DNA sequence: TGTGCCAGCAGCATCATCGCAACGGGTAGCACCATATATTTT. The chain couples TRBV7-2 to TRBJ1-3; D gene uncertain. Germline V lookup: CDR1 SGHTA, CDR2 FQGNSA. Trimming shortened V by 5 bases and J by 9 bases, and 17 bases separated the two germline ends. The CDR3 has 14 residues. Full variable domain (remainder filled in from reference TRBV7-2 and TRBJ1-3): GAGVSQSPSNKVTEKGKDVELRCDPISGHTALYWYRQSLGQGLEFLIYFQGNSAPDKSGLPSDRFSAERTGGSVSTLTIQRTQQEDSAVYLCASSIIATGSTIYFGEGSWLTVV.

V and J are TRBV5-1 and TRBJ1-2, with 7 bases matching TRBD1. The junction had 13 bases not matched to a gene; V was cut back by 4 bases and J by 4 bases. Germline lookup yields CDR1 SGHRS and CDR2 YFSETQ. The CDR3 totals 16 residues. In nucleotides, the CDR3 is TGCGCCAGCAGCCCCTCTCGGGGGACAGAATTCTATGGCTACACCTTC. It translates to CASSPSRGTEFYGYTF.

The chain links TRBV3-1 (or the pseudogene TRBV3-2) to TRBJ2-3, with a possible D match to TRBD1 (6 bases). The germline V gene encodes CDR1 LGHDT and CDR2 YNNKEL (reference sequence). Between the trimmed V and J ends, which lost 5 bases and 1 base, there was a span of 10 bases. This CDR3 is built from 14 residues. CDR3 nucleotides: TGTGCCAGCAGCTACCGGACAGGCACAGATACGCAGTATTTT. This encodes CASSYRTGTDTQYF.

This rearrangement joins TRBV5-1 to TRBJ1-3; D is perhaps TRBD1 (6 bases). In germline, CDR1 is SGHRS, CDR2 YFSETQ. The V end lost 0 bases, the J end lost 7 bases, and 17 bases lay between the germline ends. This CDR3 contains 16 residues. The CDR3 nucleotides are TGCGCCAGCAGCTTGGGGGCACCAACAGGGTCGAACACCATATATTTT. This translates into CASSLGAPTGSNTIYF.

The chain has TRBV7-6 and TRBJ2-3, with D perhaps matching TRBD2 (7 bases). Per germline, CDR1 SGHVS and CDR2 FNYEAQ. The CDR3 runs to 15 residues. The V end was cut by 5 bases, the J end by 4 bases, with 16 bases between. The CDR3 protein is CASSPQGGAADTQYF. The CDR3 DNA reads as TGTGCCAGCAGCCCCCAAGGGGGGGCTGCAGATACGCAGTATTTT.

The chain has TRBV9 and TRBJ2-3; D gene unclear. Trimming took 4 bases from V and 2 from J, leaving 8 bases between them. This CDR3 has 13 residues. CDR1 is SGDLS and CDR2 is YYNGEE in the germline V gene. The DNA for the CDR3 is TGTGCCAGCAGCCCAGGATTCACAGATACGCAGTATTTT. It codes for CASSPGFTDTQYF.